Listed below are T cell receptor beta chains from one sample, sequenced in a study of blood T cell repertoires in COVID-19. Only in-frame clones appear in the TCRdb table, and some are missing; sequencing was by immunoSEQ multiplex PCR. Of roughly 140,000 clones in the sample, 70% to 85% are singletons; the top ten hold over 8%. Sequencing was done on a sample of peripheral blood. The origin of the receptors is a woman aged 45-60 years with acute or convalescent COVID-19. Both conserved end residues are part of each CDR3. The D gene is left open where the match is weak.

V	J	D	CDR3
TRBV27	TRBJ2-7	TRBD1	CASRTGNTYEQYF
TRBV18	TRBJ1-3	NA	CASSPVTGENSGNTIYF
TRBV7-6	TRBJ2-1	TRBD1	CASSFLTGESYNEQFF
TRBV10-2	TRBJ2-1	TRBD2	CASSEVYGAGGPNNEQFF
TRBV3-1/TRBV3-2	TRBJ2-1	TRBD2	CASSQGGLAVYNEQFF
TRBV12-1	TRBJ1-4	NA	CASSLQGAEKLFF
TRBV5-1	TRBJ2-1	TRBD2	CASSRLAGGYNEQFF
TRBV10-3	TRBJ2-7	NA	CAISESSRGHTTYEQYF
TRBV18	TRBJ2-5	NA	CASSPSLNRAETQYF
TRBV5-1	TRBJ2-1	NA	CASSPQGASSYNEQFF
TRBV4-2	TRBJ2-7	NA	CASSQVFGETYEQYF
TRBV21-1	TRBJ2-6	NA	CASSKARDRGFSGANVLTF
TRBV9	TRBJ2-1	TRBD2	CASSVGLAGRNEQFF
TRBV7-2	TRBJ2-7	TRBD2	CASSQPSGAYEQYF
TRBV28	TRBJ2-7	NA	CASEEGATPYEQYF
TRBV20-1	TRBJ2-2	NA	CSAPENGELFF
TRBV7-8	TRBJ1-2	NA	CASSLGEGYGYTF
TRBV7-9	TRBJ1-3	TRBD1	CASSIARGESSGNTIYF
TRBV14	TRBJ2-7	NA	CASSQDLGGLFYEQYF
TRBV5-6	TRBJ2-5	TRBD1	CASSAGQGFTQYF
TRBV19	TRBJ1-5	NA	CASSASLDQPQHF
TRBV3-1/TRBV3-2	TRBJ2-1	TRBD2	CASSPSGLAGDNEQFF
TRBV18	TRBJ2-7	TRBD2	CASSPTSGGAYEQYF
TRBV10-3	TRBJ2-1	TRBD1	CAISARGQDEQFF
TRBV7-8	TRBJ2-1	TRBD2	CASSLAASGGYNEQFF
TRBV6-2/TRBV6-3	TRBJ2-7	NA	CASSFGMPVYEQYF
TRBV19	TRBJ1-1	TRBD1	CASSIDLGQGTEAFF